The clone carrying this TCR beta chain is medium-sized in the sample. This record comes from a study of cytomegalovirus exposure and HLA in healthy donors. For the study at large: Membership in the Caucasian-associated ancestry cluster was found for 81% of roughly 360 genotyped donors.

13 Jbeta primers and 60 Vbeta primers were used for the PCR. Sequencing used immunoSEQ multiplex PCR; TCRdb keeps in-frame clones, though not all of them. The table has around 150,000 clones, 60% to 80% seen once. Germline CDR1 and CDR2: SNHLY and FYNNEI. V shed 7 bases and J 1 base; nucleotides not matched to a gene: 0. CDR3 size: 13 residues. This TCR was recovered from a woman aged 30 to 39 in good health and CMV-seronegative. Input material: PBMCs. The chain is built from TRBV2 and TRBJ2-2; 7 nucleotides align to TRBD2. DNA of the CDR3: TGTGCCAGCAAGCGGGGGAACACCGGGGAGCTGTTTTTT. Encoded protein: CASKRGNTGELFF.